The next 30 T cell receptor beta chains were all read from a single sample in a study of cytomegalovirus exposure and HLA in healthy donors. TCRdb keeps only in-frame clones here, not all; method: immunoSEQ multiplex PCR. In the table there are 240,000 or so clones, approximately 86% of which are singletons. Source material: PBMCs. These receptor sequences come from a woman aged 30 to 39 in good health and CMV-seropositive.

This clone was counted a single time. V is TRBV7-2 and J is TRBJ1-1; unclear D gene. The V gene's germline CDR1 is SGHTA and CDR2 FQGNSA. The CDR3 sequence is 13 residues long. V lost 1 base and J lost 4, with 7 bases in between. In nucleotides, the CDR3 is TGTGCCAGCAGCTTAGTGGAGGGCACTGAAGCTTTCTTT. Its protein product is CASSLVEGTEAFF.

This clone was counted once. The chain recombines TRBV9 with TRBJ2-2, with D possibly TRBD1 on 6 matching bases. This CDR3 is 16 amino acids long. Germline CDR1 is SGDLS and CDR2 is YYNGEE. V lost 3 bases to trimming and J lost 1 base, with 13 bases between them. This CDR3 is CASSEGTGWNTGELFF. CDR3 nucleotide sequence: TGTGCCAGCAGCGAGGGAACAGGGTGGAACACCGGGGAGCTGTTTTTT.

J is TRBJ2-1 and V is TRBV7-3, with 9 bases aligning to TRBD2. The CDR3 sequence is 14 residues long. V shed 3 bases, J shed 3 bases, and the junction held 0 bases outside the gene matches. Per the germline V gene, CDR1 is SGHTA and CDR2 is FQGTGA. CDR3 loop: CASSLTSGYNEQFF. As DNA, the CDR3 is TGTGCCAGCAGCTTGACTAGCGGCTACAATGAGCAGTTCTTC.

The gene calls are TRBV25-1 and TRBJ2-3, with TRBD1 matching over 10 bases. CDR1 and CDR2 (germline): MGHDK, SYGVNS. This CDR3 is 15 amino acids long. The ends lost 4 bases at V and 5 bases at J; junction bases unmatched: 6. CDR3 bases: TGTGCCAGCAGTGCCGGGACAGGGGTTCTAGATACGCAGTATTTT. Translation gives CASSAGTGVLDTQYF.

A few counts support this clone. The chain recombines TRBV13 with TRBJ2-7; the D gene is possibly TRBD2 (5 bases). The CDR3 runs to 14 residues. Germline-derived CDR1 and CDR2 are PRHDT and FYEKMQ (reference sequence). The V end was cut by 4 bases, the J end by 6 bases, with 16 bases between. CDR3 in amino acids: CASSWVFLAPEQYF. The CDR3 DNA reads as TGTGCCAGCAGCTGGGTGTTTCTAGCTCCCGAGCAGTACTTC.

V gene TRBV5-1 combines with J gene TRBJ1-1; weak D call: TRBD1 (5 bases). This CDR3 region has 15 residues. Germline-derived CDR1 and CDR2 are SGHRS and YFSETQ. The V end was cut by 4 bases, the J end by 1 base, with 14 bases between. This CDR3 is CASSPGGRQNTEAFF. CDR3 bases: TGCGCCAGCAGCCCGGGGGGGAGACAGAACACTGAAGCTTTCTTT.

The chain uses TRBV7-2 and TRBJ2-1; 7 bases are shared with TRBD2. Trimming removed 8 bases from V and 0 bases from J; junction bases left unmatched: 7. The CDR3 totals 15 residues. From germline, CDR1 is SGHTA and CDR2 FQGNSA. CDR3 nucleotide sequence: TGTGCCAGCGGGGGGGTGCCCGCCTCCTACAATGAGCAGTTCTTC. It specifies CASGGVPASYNEQFF.

J is TRBJ1-1 and V is TRBV7-9; 7 bases align to TRBD1. The length of the CDR3 is 14 residues. Germline V gives CDR1 SEHNR, CDR2 FQNEAQ (reference sequence). Trimming at V came to 5 bases and at J to 3 bases, leaving 6 bases not matched to a gene. In DNA, the CDR3 is TGTGCCAGCAGCCGGACAGGTCCCCACACTGAAGCTTTCTTT. The encoded protein is CASSRTGPHTEAFF.

The rearrangement uses TRBV7-8 and TRBJ2-7, with D possibly matching TRBD2 (6 bases). The germline V gene encodes CDR1 SGHVS and CDR2 FQNEAQ. The CDR3 has 14 residues. The V and J ends lost 5 bases and 3 bases respectively, with 14 bases between them. This chain's CDR3 is CASSPLRLGYEQYF. The DNA for the CDR3 is TGTGCCAGCAGCCCCTTAAGACTAGGCTACGAGCAGTACTTC.

V and J are TRBV11-2 and TRBJ2-1; the D gene is possibly TRBD2 (5 bases). V was trimmed by 5 bases and J by 0 bases, leaving 23 bases between them. The V gene's germline CDR1 is SGHAT and CDR2 FQNNGV. The CDR3 spans 19 residues. CDR3 in DNA: TGTGCCAGCAGCCGAGAACCCGGGGAGCTGTCAAGCTCCTACAATGAGCAGTTCTTC. Translated, it gives CASSREPGELSSSYNEQFF.

This clone was counted only a few times. The chain has TRBV30 and TRBJ1-1, with D hard to call. The V and J ends lost 3 bases and 1 base respectively, with 9 bases between them. This CDR3 is 13 amino acids long. Germline lookup yields CDR1 GTSNPN and CDR2 SVGIG (reference sequence). The CDR3 region is CAWRTKGNTEAFF. Here the CDR3 DNA reads TGTGCCTGGAGGACAAAAGGGAACACTGAAGCTTTCTTT.

This chain connects TRBV19 to TRBJ2-1; 9 bases map to TRBD2. Germline V gives CDR1 LNHDA, CDR2 SQIVND (reference sequence). The CDR3 is 14 amino acids. Trimming cost V 2 bases and J 9 bases; bases outside gene matches: 5. The CDR3 is CASSINSGSTEQFF. CDR3 DNA: TGTGCCAGTAGTATAAATAGCGGGAGCACTGAGCAGTTCTTC.

This sequence joins TRBV15 and TRBJ2-1; 9 positions match TRBD2. The junction had 14 bases not matched to a gene; V was cut back by 6 bases and J by 5 bases. Germline assignment: CDR1 LNHNV and CDR2 YYDKDF (reference sequence). The CDR3 contains 17 residues. CDR3 sequence (DNA): TGTGCCACCAGGGGGGGGGCGGGAGGGCCGGCCCACAATGAGCAGTTCTTC. The encoded protein is CATRGGAGGPAHNEQFF.

The chain uses TRBV27 and TRBJ2-3, with D possibly being TRBD2 (5 bases). CDR3 length: 13 amino acids. The germline V gene has CDR1 MNHEY and CDR2 SMNVEV (reference sequence). CDR3 in amino acids: CAVTGVAGDTQYF. CDR3 bases: TGTGCTGTGACCGGGGTGGCGGGAGATACGCAGTATTTT.

The CDR3 DNA reads as TGCGCCAGCCACGACGGGTGGGGGGGCTACGAGCAGTACTTC. Amino acids: CASHDGWGGYEQYF. The chain joins TRBV5-1 to TRBJ2-7, with 7 bases that match TRBD2. There are 14 residues in the CDR3. After removal of 7 bases from V and 3 bases from J, the junction contained 10 bases not matched to a gene. Germline values: CDR1 SGHRS, CDR2 YFSETQ. Filled out from reference TRBV5-1 and TRBJ2-7, the complete variable domain reads KAGVTQTPRYLIKTRGQQVTLSCSPISGHRSVSWYQQTPGQGLQFLFEYFSETQRNKGNFPGRFSGRQFSNSRSEMNVSTLELGDSALYLCASHDGWGGYEQYFGPGTRLTVT.

The chain couples TRBV30 to TRBJ1-1, with D unresolved. V was cut by 0 bases and J by 4 bases, with 12 bases left in between. CDR3 length: 14 residues. The germline gives CDR1 GTSNPN, CDR2 SVGIG (reference sequence). For the CDR3, the DNA is TGTGCCTGGAGTGTACAGTCGGTTGGCACTGAAGCTTTCTTT. Residues: CAWSVQSVGTEAFF.

The chain joins TRBV28 to TRBJ2-7, with TRBD2 matching over 12 bases. The V and J ends lost 6 bases and 3 bases, in that order; junction bases with no gene match: 6. CDR3 size: 15 residues. CDR1 MDHEN and CDR2 SYDVKM come from the germline V gene. Here the CDR3 DNA reads TGTGCCAGCAGCTTGACTAGCGGGAGCCTCTACGAGCAGTACTTC. Its protein product is CASSLTSGSLYEQYF.

This clone occurred a few times. The J gene is TRBJ2-2, the V gene TRBV19; D is ambiguous. V was shortened by 7 bases and J by 4 bases, with 7 bases between the two germline ends. CDR3 length: 12 amino acids. Germline V gene data show CDR1 as LNHDA and CDR2 as SQIVND (reference sequence). This CDR3 is CASKVGTGELFF. CDR3 DNA sequence: TGTGCCAGTAAAGTCGGCACCGGGGAGCTGTTTTTT. Combining the CDR3 with reference TRBV19 and TRBJ2-2 gives the whole variable domain DGGITQSPKYLFRKEGQNVTLSCEQNLNHDAMYWYRQDPGQGLRLIYYSQIVNDFQKGDIAEGYSVSREKKESFPLTVTSAQKNPTAFYLCASKVGTGELFFGEGSRLTVL.

The chain couples TRBV7-4 to TRBJ2-5; TRBD2 agrees at 16 bases. The CDR3 spans 16 residues. Germline V gives CDR1 SGHVT, CDR2 SQSDAQ. With 5 bases clipped from V and 3 bases from J, the junction kept 3 bases outside the gene matches. The chain's CDR3 is CASSGTSGREKETQYF. The DNA of the CDR3 is TGTGCCAGCAGCGGGACTAGCGGGAGGGAAAAAGAGACCCAGTACTTC.

The rearrangement joins TRBV6-1 to TRBJ1-1, with D perhaps matching TRBD1 (5 bases). The CDR3 consists of 14 residues. Germline CDR1 is MNHNS and CDR2 is SASEGT. V was cut by 7 bases and J by 1 base, with 13 bases left in between. The CDR3 loop is CASTYTGPNTEAFF. CDR3 DNA sequence: TGTGCCAGCACCTACACAGGTCCGAACACTGAAGCTTTCTTT.

V is TRBV11-3 and J is TRBJ2-7, with D possibly matching TRBD1 (5 bases). Germline lookup yields CDR1 SGHNT and CDR2 YENEEA. CDR3 size: 14 residues. Trimming removed 2 bases at V and 6 bases at J, with 14 bases between. CDR3 in DNA: TGTGCCAGCAGCTTAACCCCTCAGGGTGGCGAGCAGTACTTC. This encodes CASSLTPQGGEQYF. Complete variable domain (other parts from reference TRBV11-3 and TRBJ2-7): EAGVVQSPRYKIIEKKQPVAFWCNPISGHNTLYWYLQNLGQGPELLIRYENEEAVDDSQLPKDRFSAERLKGVDSTLKIQPAELGDSAVYLCASSLTPQGGEQYFGPGTRLTVT.

The gene calls are TRBV27 and TRBJ1-2; D may be TRBD1 (6 bases). The CDR3 covers 13 residues. V lost 6 bases to trimming and J lost 6 bases, with 14 bases between them. Germline V gene data show CDR1 as MNHEY and CDR2 as SMNVEV (reference sequence). The CDR3 sequence: CASRQGVRHGYTF. The CDR3 nucleotides are TGTGCCAGCAGACAGGGTGTCCGCCATGGCTACACCTTC.

This rearrangement joins TRBV28 to TRBJ2-7; 12 positions match TRBD2. J gave up 5 bases and V 6 bases, and 5 bases lay outside the gene matches. The CDR3 totals 14 residues. Per the germline V gene, CDR1 is MDHEN and CDR2 is SYDVKM. CDR3 residues: CASSLAGGSHEQYF. DNA of the CDR3: TGTGCCAGCAGCCTAGCGGGAGGGAGCCACGAGCAGTACTTC.

The J gene is TRBJ1-1, the V gene TRBV6-1; TRBD1 is a possible D gene (5 bases). V shed 8 bases and J shed 5 bases, with 15 bases lying between them. Germline V gives CDR1 MNHNS, CDR2 SASEGT. The CDR3 extends over 13 amino acids. The CDR3 DNA is TGTGCCAGCGTCCCAGCTAGACAGACTGAAGCTTTCTTT. It codes for CASVPARQTEAFF.

The chain has TRBV29-1 and TRBJ2-7; D may be TRBD1 (5 bases). Looked up from germline, CDR1 is SQVTM and CDR2 is ANQGSEA. Trimming cost V 3 bases and J 3 bases, with 12 bases left between them. The CDR3 consists of 13 residues. The DNA of the CDR3 is TGCAGCGTTGAGGGGCAGGGTGGCTACGAGCAGTACTTC. It yields the protein CSVEGQGGYEQYF.

The J gene is TRBJ1-5, the V gene TRBV10-3; TRBD1 is a possible D gene (5 bases). The CDR3 spans 14 residues. Trimming shortened V by 6 bases and J by 3 bases, and 12 bases separated the two germline ends. Germline CDR1 is ENHRY and CDR2 is SYGVKD. The CDR3 is CAISADSPNQPQHF. The CDR3 bases are TGTGCCATCAGCGCTGACAGTCCCAATCAGCCCCAGCATTTT.

V gene TRBV5-4 combines with J gene TRBJ2-3; the match to TRBD2 covers 8 bases. Germline CDR1 SGHNT, CDR2 YYREEE (reference sequence). This CDR3 has 16 residues. V lost 4 bases, J lost 0 bases, and 7 bases stayed unmatched. Written as DNA, the CDR3 is TGTGCCAGCAGCCATGGTCTAGCGGGTAGCACAGATACGCAGTATTTT. Translation gives CASSHGLAGSTDTQYF.

The chain carries TRBV2 and TRBJ1-5; no clear D. This CDR3 has 14 amino acids. V gave up 4 bases and J gave up 4 bases, with 11 bases separating them. Germline-derived CDR1 and CDR2 are SNHLY and FYNNEI. The DNA of the CDR3 is TGTGCCAGCAGTGGAGTAATGGAGAATCAGCCCCAGCATTTT. This encodes CASSGVMENQPQHF.

The chain joins TRBV2 to TRBJ1-1; unclear D gene. V was shortened by 7 bases and J by 4 bases, with 10 bases between the two germline ends. Germline V gives CDR1 SNHLY, CDR2 FYNNEI. There are 12 residues in the CDR3. CDR3 DNA: TGTGCCAGCATGGAGTTGAGCACTGAAGCTTTCTTT. It is translated as CASMELSTEAFF.

The chain combines TRBV15 with TRBJ2-7; perhaps TRBD2 as D (6 bases). Germline V gene data show CDR1 as LNHNV and CDR2 as YYDKDF (reference sequence). The CDR3 is 13 residues long. Trimming cost V 3 bases and J 3 bases, with 9 bases left between them. The DNA of the CDR3 is TGTGCCACCAGCAGGGACTATTACTACGAGCAGTACTTC. Residues: CATSRDYYYEQYF.